Sequencing of this T cell receptor (beta chain) was carried out in a study of shared clonotypes between healthy human individuals. About the research overall: Researchers drew samples from a couple of women and a few men aged 18 to 49.

Terminally differentiated effector memory CD45RA+ cells were excluded by CCR7 positive selection of CD45RO-negative cells. General study findings and limits: Four donors held approximately 4.5% of naive CD4 clonotypes in common. Clonotypes which were not shared had lower generation probabilities than clonotypes that all four donors shared.

The table came from immunoSEQ multiplex PCR; TCRdb's copy has only in-frame clones and leaves some out. The data hold some 2,000,000 clones, with just under 95% observed a single time. CDR1 is MNHEY and CDR2 is SMNVEV in the germline V gene (reference sequence). V dropped 4 bases and J dropped 2 bases, with 9 bases sitting between them. The CDR3 sequence is 13 residues long. The table lists this clone with a count of one. Its antigen is undetermined. The chain carries TRBV27 and TRBJ2-7; D gene uncertain. The sequencing sample was made of naive CD8+ T cells sorted from blood. The sequence was collected from a man aged 18 to 29 in good health. Here the CDR3 reads CASSWSSTYEQYF. The CDR3 coding sequence is TGTGCCAGCAGTTGGTCCTCCACCTACGAGCAGTACTTC.